In this sample, the clone carrying this TCR beta chain turned up many times. Each cDNA held unique molecular identifiers, and template switching gave it a universal primer site. TCRdb reprocessed the 5' RACE reads via MiXCR and lists one record per CDR3 protein. The repertoire holds some 600,000 distinct CDR3 sequences, with under 8.5% as singletons. This record belongs to a study of identical twins. The germline V gene encodes CDR1 DFQATT and CDR2 SNEGSKA (reference sequence). Trimming pared 1 base from V and 1 base from J, leaving 13 bases between. The CDR3 extends over 16 amino acids. The same data also contributed to another study, on yellow fever vaccine responses in identical twins.

Sequencing was done on a sample of PBMCs. The chain joins TRBV20-1 to TRBJ2-2, with a possible D match to TRBD2 (6 bases). This receptor was identified in a young woman in good health. CDR3 residues: CSARALGSGNTGELFF. In nucleotides, the CDR3 is TGCAGTGCTAGAGCCCTGGGTAGCGGGAACACCGGGGAGCTGTTTTTT.